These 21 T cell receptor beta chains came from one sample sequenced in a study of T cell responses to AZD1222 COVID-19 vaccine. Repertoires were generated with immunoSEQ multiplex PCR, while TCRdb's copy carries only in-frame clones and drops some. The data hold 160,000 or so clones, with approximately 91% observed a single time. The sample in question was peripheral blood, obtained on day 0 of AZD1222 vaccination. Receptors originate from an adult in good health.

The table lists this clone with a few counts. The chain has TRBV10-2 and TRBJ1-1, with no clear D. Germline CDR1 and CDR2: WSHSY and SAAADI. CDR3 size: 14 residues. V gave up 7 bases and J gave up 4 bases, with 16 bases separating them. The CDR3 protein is CASTSRVSATEAFF. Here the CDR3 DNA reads TGCGCCAGCACCTCGCGGGTGTCGGCCACTGAAGCTTTCTTT.

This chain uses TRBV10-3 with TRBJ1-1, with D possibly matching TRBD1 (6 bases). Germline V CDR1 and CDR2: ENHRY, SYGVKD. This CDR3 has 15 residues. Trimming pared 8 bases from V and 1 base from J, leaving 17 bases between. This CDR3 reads CAIQITTGENTEAFF. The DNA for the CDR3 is TGTGCCATCCAAATCACGACAGGAGAGAACACTGAAGCTTTCTTT.

CDR3 DNA sequence: TGTGCCAGCTCCCGGGACGTTTTCTACGAGCAGTACTTC. Residues: CASSRDVFYEQYF. V is TRBV27 and J is TRBJ2-7; D may match TRBD1 or TRBD2 (5 bases each). Trimming took 8 bases from V and 3 from J, leaving 14 bases between them. This CDR3 has 13 amino acids. Germline CDR1 is MNHEY and CDR2 is SMNVEV (reference sequence).

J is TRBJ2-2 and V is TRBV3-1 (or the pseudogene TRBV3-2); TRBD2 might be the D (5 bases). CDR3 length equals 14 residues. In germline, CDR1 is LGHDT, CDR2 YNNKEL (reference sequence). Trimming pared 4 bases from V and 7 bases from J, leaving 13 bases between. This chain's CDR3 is CASSPGENIGELFF. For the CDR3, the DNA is TGTGCCAGCAGCCCCGGGGAAAATATCGGGGAGCTGTTTTTT.

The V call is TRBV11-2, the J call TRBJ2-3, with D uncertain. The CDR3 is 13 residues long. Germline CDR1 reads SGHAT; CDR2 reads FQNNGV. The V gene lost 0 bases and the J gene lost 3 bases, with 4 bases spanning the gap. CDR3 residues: CASSLEITDTQYF. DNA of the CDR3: TGTGCCAGCAGCTTAGAAATTACAGATACGCAGTATTTT.

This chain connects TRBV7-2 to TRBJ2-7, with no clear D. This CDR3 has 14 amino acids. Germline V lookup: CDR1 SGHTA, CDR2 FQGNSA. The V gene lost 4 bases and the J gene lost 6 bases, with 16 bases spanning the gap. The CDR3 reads CASSSLLSAGEQYF. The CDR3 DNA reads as TGTGCCAGCAGCTCTCTCCTCTCGGCCGGCGAGCAGTACTTC.

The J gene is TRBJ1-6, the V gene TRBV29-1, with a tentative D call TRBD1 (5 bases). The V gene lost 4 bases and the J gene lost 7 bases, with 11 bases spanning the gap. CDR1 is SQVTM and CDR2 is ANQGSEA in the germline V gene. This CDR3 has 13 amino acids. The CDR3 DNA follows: TGCAGCGTTGGGGGGGGAAGGAATTCACCCCTCCACTTT. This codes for CSVGGGRNSPLHF.

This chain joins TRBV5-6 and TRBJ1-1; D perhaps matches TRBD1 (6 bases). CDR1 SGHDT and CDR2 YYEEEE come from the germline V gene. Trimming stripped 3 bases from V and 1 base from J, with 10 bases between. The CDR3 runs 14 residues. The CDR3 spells CASSYKGQNTEAFF. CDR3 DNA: TGTGCCAGCAGCTATAAGGGACAGAACACTGAAGCTTTCTTT.

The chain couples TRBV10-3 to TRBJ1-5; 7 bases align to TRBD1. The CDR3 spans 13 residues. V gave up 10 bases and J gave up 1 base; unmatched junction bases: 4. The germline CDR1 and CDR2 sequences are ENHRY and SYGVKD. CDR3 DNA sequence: TGTGCCAGCACAGGGGAGAGCAATCAGCCCCAGCATTTT. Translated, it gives CASTGESNQPQHF.

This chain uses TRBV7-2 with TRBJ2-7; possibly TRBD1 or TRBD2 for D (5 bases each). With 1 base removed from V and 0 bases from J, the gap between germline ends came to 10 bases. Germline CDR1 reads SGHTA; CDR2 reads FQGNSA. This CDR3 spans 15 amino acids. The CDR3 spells CASSLGAGSSYEQYF. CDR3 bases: TGTGCCAGCAGCTTAGGGGCAGGGAGCTCCTACGAGCAGTACTTC.

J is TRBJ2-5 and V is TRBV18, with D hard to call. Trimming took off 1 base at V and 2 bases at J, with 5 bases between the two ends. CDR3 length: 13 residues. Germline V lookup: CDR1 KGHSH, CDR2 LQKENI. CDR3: CASSPRSQETQYF. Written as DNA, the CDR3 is TGTGCCAGCTCACCACGGTCACAAGAGACCCAGTACTTC.

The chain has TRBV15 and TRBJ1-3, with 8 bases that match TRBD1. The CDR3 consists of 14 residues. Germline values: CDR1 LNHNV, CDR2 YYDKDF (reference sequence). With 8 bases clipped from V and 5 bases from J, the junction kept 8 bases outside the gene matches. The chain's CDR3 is CATGVDRGRNTIYF. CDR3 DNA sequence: TGTGCCACCGGGGTCGACAGGGGTAGAAACACCATATATTTT.

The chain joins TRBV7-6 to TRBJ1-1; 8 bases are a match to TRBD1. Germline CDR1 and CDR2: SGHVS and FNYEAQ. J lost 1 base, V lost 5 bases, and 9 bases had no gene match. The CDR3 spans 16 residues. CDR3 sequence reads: CASSAGQGLGNTEAFF. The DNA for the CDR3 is TGTGCCAGCAGCGCAGGACAGGGCTTGGGGAACACTGAAGCTTTCTTT.

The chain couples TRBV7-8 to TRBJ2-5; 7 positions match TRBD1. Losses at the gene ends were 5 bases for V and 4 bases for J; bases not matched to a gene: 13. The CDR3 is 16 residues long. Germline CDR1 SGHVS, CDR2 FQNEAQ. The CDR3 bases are TGTGCCAGCAGCCGCAAGGGGGCGGATACCAGAGAGACCCAGTACTTC. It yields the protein CASSRKGADTRETQYF.

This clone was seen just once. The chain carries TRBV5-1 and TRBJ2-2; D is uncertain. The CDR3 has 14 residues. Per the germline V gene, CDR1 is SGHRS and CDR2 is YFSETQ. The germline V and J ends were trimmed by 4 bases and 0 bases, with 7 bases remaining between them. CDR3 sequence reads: CASSGNANTGELFF. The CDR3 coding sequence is TGCGCCAGCAGCGGGAACGCGAACACCGGGGAGCTGTTTTTT.

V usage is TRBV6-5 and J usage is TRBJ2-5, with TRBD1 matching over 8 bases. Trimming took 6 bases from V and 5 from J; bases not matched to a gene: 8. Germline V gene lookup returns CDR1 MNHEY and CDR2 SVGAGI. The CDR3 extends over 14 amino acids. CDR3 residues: CASSTGTGLETQYF. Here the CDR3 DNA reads TGTGCCAGCAGCACAGGGACAGGTCTGGAGACCCAGTACTTC.

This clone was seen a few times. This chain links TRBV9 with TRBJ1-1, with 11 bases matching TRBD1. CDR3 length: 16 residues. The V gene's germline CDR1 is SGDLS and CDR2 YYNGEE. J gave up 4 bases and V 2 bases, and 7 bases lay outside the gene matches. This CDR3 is CASSVRDRGAGTEAFF. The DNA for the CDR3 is TGTGCCAGCAGCGTCCGGGACAGGGGGGCTGGCACTGAAGCTTTCTTT.

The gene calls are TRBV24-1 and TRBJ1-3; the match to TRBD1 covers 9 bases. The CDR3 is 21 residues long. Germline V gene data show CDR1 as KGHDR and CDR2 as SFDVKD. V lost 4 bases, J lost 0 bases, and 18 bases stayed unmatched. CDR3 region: CATSEPRDREKQTFSGNTIYF. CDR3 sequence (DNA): TGTGCCACCAGTGAGCCCCGGGACAGGGAGAAACAAACTTTCTCTGGAAACACCATATATTTT.

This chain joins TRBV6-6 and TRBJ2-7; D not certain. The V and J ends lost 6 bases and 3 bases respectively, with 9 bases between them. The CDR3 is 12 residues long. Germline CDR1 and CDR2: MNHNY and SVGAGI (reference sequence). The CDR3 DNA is TGTGCCAGCAGCTCCCCCGTCTACGAGCAGTACTTC. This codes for CASSSPVYEQYF.

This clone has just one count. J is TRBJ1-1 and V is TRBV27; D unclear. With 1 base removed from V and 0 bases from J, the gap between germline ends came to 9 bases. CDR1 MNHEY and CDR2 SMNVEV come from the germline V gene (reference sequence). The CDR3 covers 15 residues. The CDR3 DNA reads TGTGCCAGCAGTTTATTTCGGGGTTTGAACACTGAAGCTTTCTTT. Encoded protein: CASSLFRGLNTEAFF.

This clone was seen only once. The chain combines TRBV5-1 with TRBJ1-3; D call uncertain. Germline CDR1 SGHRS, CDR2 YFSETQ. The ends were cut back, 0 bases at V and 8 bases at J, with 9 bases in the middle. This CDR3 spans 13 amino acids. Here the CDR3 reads CASSLVGKDTIYF. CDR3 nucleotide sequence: TGCGCCAGCAGCTTGGTAGGGAAGGACACCATATATTTT.